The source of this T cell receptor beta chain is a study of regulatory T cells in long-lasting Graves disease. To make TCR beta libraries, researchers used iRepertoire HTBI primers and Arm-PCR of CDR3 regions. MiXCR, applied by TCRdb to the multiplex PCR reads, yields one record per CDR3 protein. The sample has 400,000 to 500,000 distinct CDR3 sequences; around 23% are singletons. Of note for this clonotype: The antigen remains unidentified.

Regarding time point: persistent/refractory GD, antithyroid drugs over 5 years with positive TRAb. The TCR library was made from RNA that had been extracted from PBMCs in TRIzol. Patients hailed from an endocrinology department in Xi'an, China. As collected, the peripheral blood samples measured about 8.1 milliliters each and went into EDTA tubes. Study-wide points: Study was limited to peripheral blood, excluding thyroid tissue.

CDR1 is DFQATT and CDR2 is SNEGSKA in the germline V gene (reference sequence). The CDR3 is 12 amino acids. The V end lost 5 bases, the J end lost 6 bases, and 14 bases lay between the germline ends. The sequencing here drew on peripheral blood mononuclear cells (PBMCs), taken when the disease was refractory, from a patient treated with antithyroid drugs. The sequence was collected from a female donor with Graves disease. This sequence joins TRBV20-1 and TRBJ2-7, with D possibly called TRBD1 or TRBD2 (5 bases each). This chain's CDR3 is CSAGGPASEQYF. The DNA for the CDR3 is TGCAGTGCTGGGGGACCGGCGAGCGAGCAGTACTTC.